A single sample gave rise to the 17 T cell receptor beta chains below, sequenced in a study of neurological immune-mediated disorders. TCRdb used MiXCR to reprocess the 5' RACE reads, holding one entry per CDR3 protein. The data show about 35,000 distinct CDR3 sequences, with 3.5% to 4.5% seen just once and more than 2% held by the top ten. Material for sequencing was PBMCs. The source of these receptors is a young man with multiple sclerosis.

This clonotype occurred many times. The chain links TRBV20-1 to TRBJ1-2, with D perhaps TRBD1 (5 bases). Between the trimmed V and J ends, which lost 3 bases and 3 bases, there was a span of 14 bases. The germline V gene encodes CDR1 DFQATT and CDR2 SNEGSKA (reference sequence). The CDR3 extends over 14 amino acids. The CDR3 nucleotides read TGCAGTGCTAGTGGAGGGACTAGGGACTATGGCTACACCTTC. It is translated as CSASGGTRDYGYTF.

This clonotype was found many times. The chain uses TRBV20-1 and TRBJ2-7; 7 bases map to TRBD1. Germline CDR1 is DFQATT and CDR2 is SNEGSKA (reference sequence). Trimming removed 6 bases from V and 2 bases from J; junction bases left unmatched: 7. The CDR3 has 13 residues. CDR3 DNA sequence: TGCAGTGCCCCCCTGGACAGGCCCTACGAGCAGTACTTC. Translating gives CSAPLDRPYEQYF.

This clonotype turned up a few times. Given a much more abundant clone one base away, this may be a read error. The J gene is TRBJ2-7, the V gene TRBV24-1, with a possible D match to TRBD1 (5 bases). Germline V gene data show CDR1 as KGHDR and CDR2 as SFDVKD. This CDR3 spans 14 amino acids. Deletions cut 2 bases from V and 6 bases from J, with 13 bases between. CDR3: CATSDSKGKGEQYF. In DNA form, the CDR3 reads TGTGCCACCAGTGATTCTAAGGGGAAAGGCGAGCAGTACTTC.

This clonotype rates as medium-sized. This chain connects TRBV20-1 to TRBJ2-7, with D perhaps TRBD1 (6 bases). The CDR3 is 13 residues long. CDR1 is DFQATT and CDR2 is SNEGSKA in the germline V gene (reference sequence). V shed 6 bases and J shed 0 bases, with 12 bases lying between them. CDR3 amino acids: CSAPDRSSYEQYF. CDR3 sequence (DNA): TGCAGTGCACCAGACAGGTCCTCCTACGAGCAGTACTTC.

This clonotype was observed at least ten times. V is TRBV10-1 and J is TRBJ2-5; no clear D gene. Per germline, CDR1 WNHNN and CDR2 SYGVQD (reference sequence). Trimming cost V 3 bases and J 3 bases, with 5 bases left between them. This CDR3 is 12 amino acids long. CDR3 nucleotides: TGCGCCAGCAGTGAATCTGAAGAGACCCAGTACTTC. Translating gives CASSESEETQYF.

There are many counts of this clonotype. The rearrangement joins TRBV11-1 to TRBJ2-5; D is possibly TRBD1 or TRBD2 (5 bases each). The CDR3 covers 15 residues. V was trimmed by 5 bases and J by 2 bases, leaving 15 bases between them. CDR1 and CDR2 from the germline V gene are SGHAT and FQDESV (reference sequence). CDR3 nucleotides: TGTGCCAGCAGCGGCAGGGAGCATCCGCAAGAGACCCAGTACTTC. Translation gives CASSGREHPQETQYF. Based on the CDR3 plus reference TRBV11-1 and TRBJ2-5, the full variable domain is EAEVAQSPRYKITEKSQAVAFWCDPISGHATLYWYRQILGQGPELLVQFQDESVVDDSQLPKDRFSAERLKGVDSTLKIQPAELGDSAMYLCASSGREHPQETQYFGPGTRLLVL.

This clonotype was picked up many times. In DNA form, the CDR3 reads TGTGCCAGCAGTTGGCAGGGTCGCAATCAGCCCCAGCATTTT. This codes for CASSWQGRNQPQHF. The rearrangement joins TRBV12-3 or TRBV12-4 to TRBJ1-5, with D perhaps matching TRBD1 (5 bases). The CDR3 runs to 14 residues. The ends were cut back, 4 bases at V and 2 bases at J, with 9 bases in the middle.

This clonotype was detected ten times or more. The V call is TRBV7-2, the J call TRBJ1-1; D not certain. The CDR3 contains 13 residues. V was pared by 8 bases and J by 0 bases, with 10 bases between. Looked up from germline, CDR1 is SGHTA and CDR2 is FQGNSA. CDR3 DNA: TGTGCCAGCGGTGGTGCCCTGAACACTGAAGCTTTCTTT. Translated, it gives CASGGALNTEAFF.

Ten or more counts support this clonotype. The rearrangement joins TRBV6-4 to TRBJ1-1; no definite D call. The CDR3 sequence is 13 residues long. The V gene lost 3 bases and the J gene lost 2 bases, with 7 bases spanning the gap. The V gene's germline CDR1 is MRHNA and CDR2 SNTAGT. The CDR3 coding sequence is TGTGCCAGCAGTGAATTGCCAAACACTGAAGCTTTCTTT. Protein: CASSELPNTEAFF.

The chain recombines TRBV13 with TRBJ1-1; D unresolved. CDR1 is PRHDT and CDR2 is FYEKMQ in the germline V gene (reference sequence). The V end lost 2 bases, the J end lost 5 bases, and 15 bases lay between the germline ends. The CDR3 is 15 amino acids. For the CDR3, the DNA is TGTGCCAGCAGCTTATGGGTAGGGCTAGGGACTGAAGCTTTCTTT. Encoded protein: CASSLWVGLGTEAFF.

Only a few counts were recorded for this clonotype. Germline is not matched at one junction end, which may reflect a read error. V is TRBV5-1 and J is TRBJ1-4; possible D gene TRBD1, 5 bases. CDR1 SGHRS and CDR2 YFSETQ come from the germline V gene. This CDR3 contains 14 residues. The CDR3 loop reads CVSSSTATNEKLFF. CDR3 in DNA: TGCGTCAGCAGCTCGACAGCAACTAATGAAAAACTGTTTTTT.

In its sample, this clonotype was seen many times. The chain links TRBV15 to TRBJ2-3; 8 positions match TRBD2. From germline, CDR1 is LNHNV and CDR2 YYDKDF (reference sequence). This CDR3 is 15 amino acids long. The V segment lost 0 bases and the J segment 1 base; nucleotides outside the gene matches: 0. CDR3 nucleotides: TGTGCCACCAGCAGAGAGCGGGGGGGCACAGATACGCAGTATTTT. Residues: CATSRERGGTDTQYF.

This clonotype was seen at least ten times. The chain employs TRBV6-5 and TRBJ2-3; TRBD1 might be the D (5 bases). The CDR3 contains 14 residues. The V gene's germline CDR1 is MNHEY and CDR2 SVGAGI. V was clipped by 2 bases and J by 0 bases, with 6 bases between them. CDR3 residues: CASSYGASTDTQYF. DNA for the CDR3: TGTGCCAGCAGTTACGGGGCTAGCACAGATACGCAGTATTTT.

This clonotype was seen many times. CDR3 sequence: CASSPTWTTEAFF. The DNA for the CDR3 is TGTGCCAGCAGCCCGACGTGGACCACTGAAGCTTTCTTT. The V gene is TRBV12-3 or TRBV12-4, the J gene TRBJ1-1; no firm D call. The CDR3 totals 13 residues. The V gene lost 6 bases and the J gene lost 4 bases, with 12 bases spanning the gap.

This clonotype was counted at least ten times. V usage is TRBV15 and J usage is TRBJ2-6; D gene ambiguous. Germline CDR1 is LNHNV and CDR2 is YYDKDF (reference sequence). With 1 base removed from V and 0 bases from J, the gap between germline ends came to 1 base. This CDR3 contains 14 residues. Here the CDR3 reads CATSRVSGANVLTF. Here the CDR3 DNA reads TGTGCCACCAGCAGAGTCTCTGGGGCCAACGTCCTGACTTTC.

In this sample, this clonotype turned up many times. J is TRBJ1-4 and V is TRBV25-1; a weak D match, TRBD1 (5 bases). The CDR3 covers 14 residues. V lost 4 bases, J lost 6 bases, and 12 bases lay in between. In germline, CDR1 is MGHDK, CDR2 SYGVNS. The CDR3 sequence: CASSAGGVDEKLFF. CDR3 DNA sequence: TGTGCCAGCAGTGCTGGGGGAGTCGATGAAAAACTGTTTTTT.

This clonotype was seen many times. CDR3 bases: TGCAGCGTGCAAGCTCTAGCGGGGGGATTACATGAGCAGTTCTTC. It codes for CSVQALAGGLHEQFF. The chain is built from TRBV29-1 and TRBJ2-1, with 11 bases that match TRBD2. J was trimmed by 8 bases and V by 6 bases; bases with no gene match: 12. CDR3 length: 15 amino acids. The V gene's germline CDR1 is SQVTM and CDR2 ANQGSEA.